This TCR beta chain stems from a study of blood T cell repertoires in COVID-19. Study-level background: Donors in the United States, Italy and Spain gave samples during acute or convalescent COVID-19.

Patients at the Seattle site were enrolled during active infection and followed longitudinally. Sequencing was performed with immunoSEQ multiplex PCR; in TCRdb, only in-frame clones are kept and a portion is missing. There are 150,000 to 200,000 clones in the sample; just under 90% occur only once, and about 12% lies in the top ten. Germline V gene sequence: CDR1 SGDLS, CDR2 YYNGEE. The CDR3 extends over 12 amino acids. After removal of 4 bases from V and 8 bases from J, the junction contained 4 bases not matched to a gene. This sequence joins TRBV9 and TRBJ1-2, with TRBD1 matching 8 bases. This clonotype was sampled from a woman in her sixties or seventies with COVID-19, enrolled during active disease. Specimen: peripheral blood. The chain's CDR3 is CASSPDRGGYTF. In nucleotides, the CDR3 is TGTGCCAGCAGCCCAGACAGGGGAGGCTACACCTTC.